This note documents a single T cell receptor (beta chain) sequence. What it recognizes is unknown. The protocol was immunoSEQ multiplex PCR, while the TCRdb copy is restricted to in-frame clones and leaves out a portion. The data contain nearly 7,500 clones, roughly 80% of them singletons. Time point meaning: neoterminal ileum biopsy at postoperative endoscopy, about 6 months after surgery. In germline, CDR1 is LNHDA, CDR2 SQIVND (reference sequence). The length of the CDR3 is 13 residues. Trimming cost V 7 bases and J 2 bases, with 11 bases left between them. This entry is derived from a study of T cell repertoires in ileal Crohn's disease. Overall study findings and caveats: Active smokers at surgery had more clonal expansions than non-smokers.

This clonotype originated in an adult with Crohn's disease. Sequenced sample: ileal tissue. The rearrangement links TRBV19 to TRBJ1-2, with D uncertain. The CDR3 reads CASKSPGNYGYTF. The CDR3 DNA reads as TGTGCCAGTAAAAGTCCGGGGAACTATGGCTACACCTTC.